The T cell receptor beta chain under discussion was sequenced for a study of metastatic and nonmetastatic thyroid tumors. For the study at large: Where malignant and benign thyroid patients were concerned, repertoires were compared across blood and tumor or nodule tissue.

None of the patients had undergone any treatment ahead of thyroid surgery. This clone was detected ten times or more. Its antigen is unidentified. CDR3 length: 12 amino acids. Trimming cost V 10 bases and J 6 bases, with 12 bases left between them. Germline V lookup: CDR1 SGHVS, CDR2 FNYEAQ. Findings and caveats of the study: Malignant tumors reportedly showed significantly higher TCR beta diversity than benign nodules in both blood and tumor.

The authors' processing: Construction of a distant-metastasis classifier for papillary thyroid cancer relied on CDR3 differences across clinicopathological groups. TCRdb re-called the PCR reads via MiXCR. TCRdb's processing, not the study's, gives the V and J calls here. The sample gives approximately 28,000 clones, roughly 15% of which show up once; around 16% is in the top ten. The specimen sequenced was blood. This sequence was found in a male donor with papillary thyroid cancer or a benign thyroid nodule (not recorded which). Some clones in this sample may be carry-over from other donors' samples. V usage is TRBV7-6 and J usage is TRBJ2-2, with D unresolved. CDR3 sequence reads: CATSPTPGELFF. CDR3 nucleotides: TGTGCCACTTCCCCCACCCCCGGGGAGCTGTTTTTT. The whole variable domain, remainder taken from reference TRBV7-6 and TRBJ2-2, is GAGVSQSPRYKVTKRGQDVALRCDPISGHVSLYWYRQALGQGPEFLTYFNYEAQQDKSGLPNDRFSAERPEGSISTLTIQRTEQRDSAMYRCATSPTPGELFFGEGSRLTVL.